This T cell receptor beta chain was observed in a study of graft-versus-host responses after intestinal transplantation. On the study more broadly: All recipients were transplanted with multivisceral, liver-intestinal, or isolated intestinal grafts.

CFSE-labeled responder cells (approximately 200,000) were plated with approximately 200,000 irradiated, violet-dye-labeled stimulator cells. Sorted after the reaction were proliferating CFSE-low CD3+CD4+ and CD3+CD8+ responders. Clones were sequenced by immunoSEQ multiplex PCR, and TCRdb holds only the in-frame ones, with some missing. The table has roughly 13,000 clones, 35% to 40% seen once; the top ten hold about 15%. Study outcomes and limitations: Association was observed between peak circulating GvH clone levels and early post-transplant HvG declines.

The V gene's germline CDR1 is MNHEY and CDR2 SVGAGI. Trimming removed 6 bases from V and 3 bases from J, with 12 bases in between. CDR3 length equals 14 residues. The sample in question was alloreactive CD8+ T cells from a mixed lymphocyte reaction culture, obtained before intestinal transplant. Subset here: CFSE-low proliferating T cells sorted from approximately 6-day pre-transplant mixed lymphocyte reaction (GvH or HvG direction). The gene calls are TRBV6-5 and TRBJ2-4, with TRBD1 as a possible D gene (5 bases). This clonotype was obtained from a human patient who received an intestinal transplant. Here the CDR3 DNA reads TGTGCCAGCAGGGGCGACAGATTCAAAAACATTCAGTACTTC. Encoded protein: CASRGDRFKNIQYF.